This TCR beta chain was profiled in a study of T cell responses to AZD1222 COVID-19 vaccine. The data were produced by immunoSEQ multiplex PCR, yet TCRdb's version contains in-frame clones alone and is incomplete. This sample carries 200,000 or so clones, approximately 93% of them seen once, and the ten largest clones take more than 0.8%. V was trimmed by 3 bases and J by 0 bases, leaving 11 bases between them. Germline V gene data show CDR1 as LNHDA and CDR2 as SQIVND (reference sequence). The CDR3 runs 15 residues. As concerns this clone: Antigen specificity is unknown.

Timing groups of about 4 and about 12 weeks for second doses were pooled. Study-level results: No repertoire was sampled before or during the peak T cell response, only after it. The donors showed a predominance of white British ancestry and of females, with possible underestimation of clonal diversity.

The genes are TRBV19 and TRBJ1-1; TRBD1 might be the D (6 bases). The starting material was peripheral blood, obtained 28 days after the second AZD1222 dose. The clonotype originates from an adult who received the AZD1222 COVID-19 vaccine. CDR3 region: CASSIGQPMNTEAFF. The CDR3 nucleotides read TGTGCCAGTAGTATCGGACAGCCCATGAACACTGAAGCTTTCTTT. Filled out from reference TRBV19 and TRBJ1-1, the complete variable domain reads DGGITQSPKYLFRKEGQNVTLSCEQNLNHDAMYWYRQDPGQGLRLIYYSQIVNDFQKGDIAEGYSVSREKKESFPLTVTSAQKNPTAFYLCASSIGQPMNTEAFFGQGTRLTVV.